The clone carrying this T cell receptor beta chain came up a few times. Its antigen is not known. Deletions cut 0 bases from V and 1 base from J, with 10 bases between. Germline V gene sequence: CDR1 MNHNS, CDR2 SASEGT. The CDR3 consists of 16 residues. The TCR beta CDR3 regions underwent amplification using RNA transcripts as the source. HTBI primers drove first-round RT-PCR of the TCR CDR3. One entry per CDR3 protein, called by TCRdb with MiXCR from the multiplex PCR reads. The sample yields a few hundred thousand distinct CDR3 sequences, more than 15% seen once. This sample was included in a study of T cells in Graves' hyperthyroidism and ophthalmopathy. Study results and limitations: Expanded thyroid clonotypes (above 0.001) were mostly also found in blood. Researchers report that a 13 V-J model separated ophthalmopathy from stable hyperthyroidism.

Every diagnosis used clinical symptoms, serum thyroxine and TRAb, thyroid ultrasound and orbital computed tomography. This receptor was taken from a woman aged 40 to 55 with Graves' ophthalmopathy. This rearrangement joins TRBV6-1 to TRBJ1-3; no definite D call. Sequenced material: blood. The chain's CDR3 is CASSEANPSSGNTIYF. CDR3 nucleotides: TGTGCCAGCAGTGAAGCGAATCCAAGTTCTGGAAACACCATATATTTT.